This entry is about one TCR beta chain. Its antigen remains unknown. The source of the sample is a study of spatial heterogeneity in lung cancer. The overall study: Matched bulk RNA-seq yielded a T cell module score, and TCR transcript counts in tumor regions correlated strongly with that score.

As to time point: sample taken at primary tumor resection. Patients with untreated early-stage non-small cell lung cancer, numbering approximately 70, were the donors. Study results and caveats: Mutation counts in tumors were tracked by counts of expanded intratumoral alpha and beta TCRs.

V lost 2 bases and J lost 6, with 7 bases in between. The germline V gene has CDR1 LGHDT and CDR2 YNNKEL (reference sequence). This CDR3 contains 13 residues. Every molecule of TCR cDNA had its own unique molecular identifier. MiXCR, run by TCRdb on the 5' RACE reads, gives a single entry per CDR3 protein. The sample shows around 95,000 distinct CDR3 sequences, 4% to 4.5% of them seen only once. This TCR came from a male donor with early-stage non-small cell lung cancer. The gene calls are TRBV3-1 and TRBJ2-2; D not certain. The sample was lung tumor tissue, taken at surgery. The CDR3 protein is CASSQSNAGELFF. For the CDR3, the DNA is TGTGCCAGCAGCCAATCTAACGCCGGGGAGCTGTTTTTT.